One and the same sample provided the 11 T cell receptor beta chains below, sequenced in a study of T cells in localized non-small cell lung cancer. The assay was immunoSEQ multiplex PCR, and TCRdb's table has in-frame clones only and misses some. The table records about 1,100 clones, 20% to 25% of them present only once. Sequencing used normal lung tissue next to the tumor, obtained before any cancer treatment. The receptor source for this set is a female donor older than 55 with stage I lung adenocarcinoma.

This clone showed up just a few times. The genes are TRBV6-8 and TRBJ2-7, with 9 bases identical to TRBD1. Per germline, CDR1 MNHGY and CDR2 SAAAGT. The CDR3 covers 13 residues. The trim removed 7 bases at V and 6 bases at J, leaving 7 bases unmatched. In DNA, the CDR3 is TGTGCCAGCATCGGGACAGGGCTGGGCGAGCAGTACTTC. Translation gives CASIGTGLGEQYF.

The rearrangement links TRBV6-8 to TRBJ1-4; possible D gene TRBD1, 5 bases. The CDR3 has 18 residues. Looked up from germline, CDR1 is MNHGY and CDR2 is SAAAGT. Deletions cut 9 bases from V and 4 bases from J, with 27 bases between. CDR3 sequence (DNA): TGTGCCAGGGAACCTAGGGGTAGGCGGTCGGGATATAATGAAAAACTGTTTTTT. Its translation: CAREPRGRRSGYNEKLFF.

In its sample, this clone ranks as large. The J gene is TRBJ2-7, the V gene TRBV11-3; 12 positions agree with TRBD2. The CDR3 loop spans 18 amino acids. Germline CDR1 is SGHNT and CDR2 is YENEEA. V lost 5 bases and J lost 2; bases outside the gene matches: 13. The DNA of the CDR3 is TGTGCCAGCAGCCTCATTATTACGGCTAGCGGGGGGGCCTACGAGCAGTACTTC. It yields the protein CASSLIITASGGAYEQYF.

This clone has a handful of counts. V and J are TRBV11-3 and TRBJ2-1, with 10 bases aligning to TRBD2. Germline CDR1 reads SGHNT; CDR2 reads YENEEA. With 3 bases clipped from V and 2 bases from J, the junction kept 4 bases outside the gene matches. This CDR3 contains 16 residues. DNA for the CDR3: TGTGCCAGCAGCTTGGGGACTAGCGCCACCTACAATGAGCAGTTCTTC. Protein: CASSLGTSATYNEQFF.

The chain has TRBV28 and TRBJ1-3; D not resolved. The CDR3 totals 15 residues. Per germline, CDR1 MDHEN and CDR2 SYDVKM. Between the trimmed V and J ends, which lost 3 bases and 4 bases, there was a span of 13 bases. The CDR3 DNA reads TGTGCCAGCAGTTTGGCAGGCTTGGGGGGAAACACCATATATTTT. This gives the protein CASSLAGLGGNTIYF. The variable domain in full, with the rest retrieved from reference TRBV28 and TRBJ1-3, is DVKVTQSSRYLVKRTGEKVFLECVQDMDHENMFWYRQDPGLGLRLIYFSYDVKMKEKGDIPEGYSVSREKKERFSLILESASTNQTSMYLCASSLAGLGGNTIYFGEGSWLTVV.

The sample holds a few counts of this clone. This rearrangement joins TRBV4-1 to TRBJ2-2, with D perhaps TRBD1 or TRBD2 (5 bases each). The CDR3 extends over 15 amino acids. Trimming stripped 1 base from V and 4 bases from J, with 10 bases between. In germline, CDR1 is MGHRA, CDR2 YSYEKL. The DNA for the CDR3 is TGCGCCAGCAGCCAAGGGGGACGGTTCACCGGGGAGCTGTTTTTT. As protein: CASSQGGRFTGELFF.

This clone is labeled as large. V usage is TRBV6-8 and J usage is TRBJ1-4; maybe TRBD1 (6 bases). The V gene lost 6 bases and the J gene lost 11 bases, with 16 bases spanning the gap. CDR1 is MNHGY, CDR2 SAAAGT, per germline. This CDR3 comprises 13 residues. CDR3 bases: TGTGCCAGCAGCCCGGTACAGGGATTGAAACTGTTTTTT. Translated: CASSPVQGLKLFF.

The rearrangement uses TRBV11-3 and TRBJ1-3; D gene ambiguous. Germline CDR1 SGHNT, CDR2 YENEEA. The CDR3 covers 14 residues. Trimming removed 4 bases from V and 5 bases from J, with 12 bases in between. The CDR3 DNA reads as TGTGCCAGCAGCTACAGAAACGCGAGAAACACCATATATTTT. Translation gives CASSYRNARNTIYF.

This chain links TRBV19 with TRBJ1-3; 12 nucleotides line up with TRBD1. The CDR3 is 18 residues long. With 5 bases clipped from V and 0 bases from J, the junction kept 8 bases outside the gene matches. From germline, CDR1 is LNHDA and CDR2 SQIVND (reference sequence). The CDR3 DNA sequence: TGTGCCAGTAGTCCGGGACAGGGGGCCGACTACTCTGGAAACACCATATATTTT. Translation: CASSPGQGADYSGNTIYF.

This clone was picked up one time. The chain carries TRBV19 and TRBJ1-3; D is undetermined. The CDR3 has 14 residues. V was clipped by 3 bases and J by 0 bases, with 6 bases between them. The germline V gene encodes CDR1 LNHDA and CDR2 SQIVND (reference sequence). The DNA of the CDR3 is TGTGCCAGTAGTATCGGTAGCTCTGGAAACACCATATATTTT. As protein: CASSIGSSGNTIYF.

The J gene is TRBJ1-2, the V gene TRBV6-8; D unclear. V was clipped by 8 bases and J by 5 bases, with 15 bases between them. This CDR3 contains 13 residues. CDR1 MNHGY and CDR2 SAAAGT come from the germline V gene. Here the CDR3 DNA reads TGTGCCAGCCGGGTCGCCCTGGCATATGGCTACACCTTC. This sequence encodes CASRVALAYGYTF.